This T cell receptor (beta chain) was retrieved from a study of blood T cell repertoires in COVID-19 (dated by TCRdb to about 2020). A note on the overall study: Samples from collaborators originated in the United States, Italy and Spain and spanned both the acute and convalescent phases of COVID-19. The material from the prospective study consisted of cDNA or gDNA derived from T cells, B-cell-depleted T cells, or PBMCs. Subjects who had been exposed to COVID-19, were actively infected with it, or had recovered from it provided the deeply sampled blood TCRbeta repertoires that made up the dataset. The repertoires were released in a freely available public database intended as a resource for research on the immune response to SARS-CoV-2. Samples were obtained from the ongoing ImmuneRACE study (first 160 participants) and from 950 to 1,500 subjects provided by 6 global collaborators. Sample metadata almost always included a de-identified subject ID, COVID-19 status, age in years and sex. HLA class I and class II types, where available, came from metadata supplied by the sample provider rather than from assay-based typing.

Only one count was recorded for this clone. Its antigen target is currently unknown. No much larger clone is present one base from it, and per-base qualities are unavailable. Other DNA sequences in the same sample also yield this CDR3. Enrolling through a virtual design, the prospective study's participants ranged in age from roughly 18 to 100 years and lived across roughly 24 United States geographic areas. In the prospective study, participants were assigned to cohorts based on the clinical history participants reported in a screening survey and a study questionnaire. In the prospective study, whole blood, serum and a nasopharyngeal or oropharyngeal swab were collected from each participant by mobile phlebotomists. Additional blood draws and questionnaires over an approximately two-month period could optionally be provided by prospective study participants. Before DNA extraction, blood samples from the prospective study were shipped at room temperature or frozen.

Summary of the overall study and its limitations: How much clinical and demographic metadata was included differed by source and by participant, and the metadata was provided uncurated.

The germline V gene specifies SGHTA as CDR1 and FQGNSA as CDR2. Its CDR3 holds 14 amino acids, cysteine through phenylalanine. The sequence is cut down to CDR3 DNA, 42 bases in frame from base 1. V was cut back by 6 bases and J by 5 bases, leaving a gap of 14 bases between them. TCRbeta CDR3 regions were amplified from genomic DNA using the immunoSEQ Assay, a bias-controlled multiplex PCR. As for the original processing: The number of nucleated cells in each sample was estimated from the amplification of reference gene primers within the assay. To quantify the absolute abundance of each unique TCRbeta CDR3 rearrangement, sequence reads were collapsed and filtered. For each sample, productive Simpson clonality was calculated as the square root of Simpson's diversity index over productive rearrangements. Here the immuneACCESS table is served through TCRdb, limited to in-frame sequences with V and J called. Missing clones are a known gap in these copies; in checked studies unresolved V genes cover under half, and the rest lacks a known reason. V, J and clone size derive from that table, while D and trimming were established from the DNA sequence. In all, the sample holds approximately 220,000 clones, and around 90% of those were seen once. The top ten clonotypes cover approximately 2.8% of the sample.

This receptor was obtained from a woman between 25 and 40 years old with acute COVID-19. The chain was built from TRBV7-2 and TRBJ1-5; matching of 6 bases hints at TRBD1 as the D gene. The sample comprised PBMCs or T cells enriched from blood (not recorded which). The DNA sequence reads TGTGCCAGCAGTACCACAGGGAGGGATCAGCCCCAGCATTTT. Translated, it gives CASSTTGRDQPQHF. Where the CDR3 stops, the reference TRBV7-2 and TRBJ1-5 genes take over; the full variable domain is GAGVSQSPSNKVTEKGKDVELRCDPISGHTALYWYRQSLGQGLEFLIYFQGNSAPDKSGLPSDRFSAERTGGSVSTLTIQRTQQEDSAVYLCASSTTGRDQPQHFGDGTRLSIL.